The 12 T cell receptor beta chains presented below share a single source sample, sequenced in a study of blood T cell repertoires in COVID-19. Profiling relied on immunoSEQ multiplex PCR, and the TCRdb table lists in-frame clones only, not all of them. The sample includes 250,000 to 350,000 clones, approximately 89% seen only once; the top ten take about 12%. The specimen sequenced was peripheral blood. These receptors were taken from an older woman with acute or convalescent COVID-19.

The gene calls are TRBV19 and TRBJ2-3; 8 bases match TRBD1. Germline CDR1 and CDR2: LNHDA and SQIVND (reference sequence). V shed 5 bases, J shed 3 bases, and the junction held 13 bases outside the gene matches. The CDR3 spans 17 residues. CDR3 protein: CASSLIRTGSLTDTQYF. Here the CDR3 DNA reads TGTGCCAGTAGTTTAATTCGGACAGGGTCCCTTACAGATACGCAGTATTTT.

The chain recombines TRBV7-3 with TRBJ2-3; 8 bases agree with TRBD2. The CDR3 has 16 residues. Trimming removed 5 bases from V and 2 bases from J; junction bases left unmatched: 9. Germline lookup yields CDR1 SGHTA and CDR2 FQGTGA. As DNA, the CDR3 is TGTGCCAGCAGCCCCCTGGCGGGGGGAATCACAGATACGCAGTATTTT. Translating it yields CASSPLAGGITDTQYF.

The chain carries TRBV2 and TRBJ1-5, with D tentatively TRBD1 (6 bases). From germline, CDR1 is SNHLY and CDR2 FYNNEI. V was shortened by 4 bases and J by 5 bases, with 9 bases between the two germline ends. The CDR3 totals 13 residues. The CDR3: CASSGQGYQPQHF. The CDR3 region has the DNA TGTGCCAGCAGTGGGCAGGGGTATCAGCCCCAGCATTTT.

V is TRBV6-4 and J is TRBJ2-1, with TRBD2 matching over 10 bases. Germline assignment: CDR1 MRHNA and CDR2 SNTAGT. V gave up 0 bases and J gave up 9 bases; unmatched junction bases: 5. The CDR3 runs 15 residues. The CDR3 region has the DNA TGTGCCAGCAGTGACTCCTCGCTAGCGGGAGCTGAGCAGTTCTTC. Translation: CASSDSSLAGAEQFF.

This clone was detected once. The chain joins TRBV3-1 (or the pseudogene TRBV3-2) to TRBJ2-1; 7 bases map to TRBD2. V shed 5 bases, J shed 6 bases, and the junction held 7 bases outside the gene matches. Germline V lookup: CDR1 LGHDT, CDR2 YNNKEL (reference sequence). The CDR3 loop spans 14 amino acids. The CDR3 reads CASSAWGGLNEQFF. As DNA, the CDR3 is TGTGCCAGCAGCGCCTGGGGGGGTCTCAATGAGCAGTTCTTC.

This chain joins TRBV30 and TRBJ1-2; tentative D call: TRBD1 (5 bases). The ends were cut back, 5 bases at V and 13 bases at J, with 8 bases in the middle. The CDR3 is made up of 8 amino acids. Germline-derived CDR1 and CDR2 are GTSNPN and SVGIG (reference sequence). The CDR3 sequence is CAWDRGTF. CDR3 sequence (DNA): TGTGCCTGGGATAGGGGCACCTTC.

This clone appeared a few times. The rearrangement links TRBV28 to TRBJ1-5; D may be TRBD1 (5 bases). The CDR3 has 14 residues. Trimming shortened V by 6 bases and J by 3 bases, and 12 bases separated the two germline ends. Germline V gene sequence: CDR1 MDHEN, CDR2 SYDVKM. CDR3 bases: TGTGCCAGCAGCTCCCTAGGGGCCAATCAGCCCCAGCATTTT. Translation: CASSSLGANQPQHF.

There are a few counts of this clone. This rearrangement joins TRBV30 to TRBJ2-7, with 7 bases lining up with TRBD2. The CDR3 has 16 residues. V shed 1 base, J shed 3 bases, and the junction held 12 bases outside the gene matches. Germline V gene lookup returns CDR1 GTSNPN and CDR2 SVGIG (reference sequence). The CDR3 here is CAWSGLASGVGYEQYF. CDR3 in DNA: TGTGCCTGGAGTGGACTAGCTTCTGGGGTTGGCTACGAGCAGTACTTC. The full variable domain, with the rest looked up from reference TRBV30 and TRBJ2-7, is SQTIHQWPATLVQPVGSPLSLECTVEGTSNPNLYWYRQAAGRGLQLLFYSVGIGQISSEVPQNLSASRPQDRQFILSSKKLLLSDSGFYLCAWSGLASGVGYEQYFGPGTRLTVT.

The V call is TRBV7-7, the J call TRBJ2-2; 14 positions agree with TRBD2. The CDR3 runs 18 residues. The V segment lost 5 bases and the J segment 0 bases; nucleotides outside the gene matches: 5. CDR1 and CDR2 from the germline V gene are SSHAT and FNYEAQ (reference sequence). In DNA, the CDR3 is TGTGCCAGCAGCCCGGGACTAGCGGGGGCCGCGAACACCGGGGAGCTGTTTTTT. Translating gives CASSPGLAGAANTGELFF.

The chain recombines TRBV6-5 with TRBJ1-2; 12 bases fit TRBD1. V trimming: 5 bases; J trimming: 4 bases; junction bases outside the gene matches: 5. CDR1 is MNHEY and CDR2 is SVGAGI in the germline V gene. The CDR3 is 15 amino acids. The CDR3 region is CASSRGQGAPYGYTF. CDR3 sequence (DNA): TGTGCCAGCAGTCGGGGACAGGGGGCTCCCTATGGCTACACCTTC.

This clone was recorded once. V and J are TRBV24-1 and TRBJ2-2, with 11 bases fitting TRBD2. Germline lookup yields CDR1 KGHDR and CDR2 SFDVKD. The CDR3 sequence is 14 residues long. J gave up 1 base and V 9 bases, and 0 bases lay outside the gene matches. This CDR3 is CATGLAGNTGELFF. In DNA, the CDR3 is TGTGCCACCGGACTAGCGGGGAACACCGGGGAGCTGTTTTTT.

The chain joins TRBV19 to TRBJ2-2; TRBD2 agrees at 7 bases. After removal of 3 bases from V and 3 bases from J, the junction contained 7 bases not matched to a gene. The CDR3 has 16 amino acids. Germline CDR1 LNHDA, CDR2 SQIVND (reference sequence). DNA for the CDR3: TGTGCCAGTAGTATCGAGTCTAGCGGATACACCGGGGAGCTGTTTTTT. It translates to CASSIESSGYTGELFF.